This TCR beta chain originates from a study of regulatory T cells in long-lasting Graves disease (dated by TCRdb to the early 2020s). Regarding the research as a whole: Patients with newly diagnosed Graves' disease had been on antithyroid drugs for under 3 months. A total of roughly 33 samples were covered by TCR sequencing, comprising some 13 persistent and around 20 newly diagnosed Graves' disease patients. The study was conducted in China and was registered as a clinical trial. Peripheral blood TCR sequencing and RNA sequencing compared persistent Graves' disease patients with newly diagnosed Graves' disease patients. General conclusions and limits of the study: The authors acknowledged the small sample size as a limitation that may reduce accuracy. The study examined only peripheral blood because the primary lesion, thyroid tissue, could not be accessed. Only the TCR beta chain was sequenced and analyzed. Persistent disease showed preferential use of TRBV28, TRBJ1-2 and TRBJ2-5, whereas newly diagnosed disease favored TRBV20-1 and TRBJ2-1. A larger number of public clonotypes was shared among persistent patients (about 2,700) than among newly diagnosed patients (approximately 930). Persistent Graves' disease patients showed lower TCR Shannon entropy and fewer highly expanded clones than newly diagnosed patients, suggesting clonal expansion.

This clonotype was seen many times. Its cognate antigen has yet to be identified. Mismatch with germline at one junction end may stem from a read error. CDR1 is given as MGHRA and CDR2 as YSYEKL, both from the germline V gene. Reading from cysteine to phenylalanine, the CDR3 counts 15 amino acids. This entry keeps only the CDR3 DNA: 45 bases, framed from base 1. Interpreted using the paper, the time point label stands for: newly diagnosed GD, antithyroid drugs for less than 3 months. For both TCR sequencing and RNA sequencing, RNA was extracted from PBMCs in TRIzol. Graves' disease was diagnosed according to American Thyroid Association guidelines. Recruitment of patients was carried out at an endocrinology department in Xi'an, China. Each patient gave roughly 10 milliliters of peripheral blood, collected in an EDTA anticoagulant tube. Ficoll Paque Plus density gradient separation was used to isolate PBMCs, and no further T cell sorting was performed. An Agilent 2100 Bioanalyzer and agarose gel were used to assess RNA quality, and a NanoDrop 2000 was used to measure RNA concentration.

Libraries came from multiplex PCR. Sequencing was carried out with an Illumina HiSeq 4000. iRepertoire HTBI primers and Arm-PCR amplification of CDR3 regions were used to construct TCR beta libraries. Gel purification was performed on PCR products prior to sequencing. The published analysis was carried out like this. Across samples, some 62 TRBV and 14 TRBJ segments were identified and used for gene usage analysis of CDR3 amino acid clonotypes. Filtered high-quality paired reads were merged into contigs using COPE and FqMerger. BLAST was used to align contigs to IMGT TRBV, TRBD and TRBJ reference genes, with CDR3 defined following IMGT. Highly expanded clones were defined as clonotypes with a frequency above 0.1%. Repertoire diversity was measured by Shannon entropy, and V-J evenness by the Gini coefficient. A clonotype was considered public if more than one individual shared it. TCRdb cleaned the public reads at Q25 with fastp, built clones with MiXCR and kept in-frame beta chains. Each entry is one CDR3 protein sequence, shown with its most common DNA and genes. TCRdb, not the authors, supplied the V and J calls. Recorded for this sample are hundreds of thousands of distinct CDR3 sequences; roughly 13% of them occurred a single time. The top ten clones comprise more than 8.5% of the sample.

These same data were also listed under a study on T cells in Graves' hyperthyroidism and ophthalmopathy. As that second study puts it: A patient counted as having stable Graves' hyperthyroidism if no progression to ophthalmopathy occurred over 18 months of follow-up. The hyperthyroidism patients were between 18 and 65 years old and newly diagnosed, with a disease duration of less than 2 months. Exclusion was applied to patients with uncontrolled infections, other autoimmune diseases, pregnancy or lactation. Diagnoses were established on the basis of clinical symptoms, serum thyroxine and TRAb, thyroid ultrasound, and orbital computed tomography. The TCR CDR3 was subjected to a first round of RT-PCR using the HTBI primer set and the Qiagen OneStep RT-PCR kit. Most expanded thyroid clonotypes (frequency above 0.001) were also found in blood, which suggests that blood repertoires may mirror thyroid immune responses. Ophthalmopathy was separated from stable hyperthyroidism by a 13 V-J signature model, with about 86% sensitivity and about 81% specificity obtained in cross-validation and 80%/75% obtained in testing. In validation, progression to ophthalmopathy was predicted by the model with about 70% sensitivity and 72% to 85% specificity, a median of approximately 6.5 months before onset. TCR V-J signatures able to tell the groups apart were searched for in a discovery cohort of 100 or so patients, of whom roughly 42 had Graves' ophthalmopathy and under 65 had stable Graves' hyperthyroidism. An independent validation cohort of around 19 hyperthyroidism patients and about 16 patients who later progressed to ophthalmopathy tested prospective prediction of ophthalmopathy. The roughly 94 discovery patients were randomly divided into training and test sets at a 7:3 ratio. In over five Graves' hyperthyroidism patients, the study also compared T-cell repertoires from thyroid tissue with T-cell repertoires from blood. Following sampling, methimazole starting at 30 mg daily was given to hyperthyroidism patients, and high-dose intravenous methylprednisolone was given to ophthalmopathy patients. Libraries were constructed in a second round of multiplex PCR, after which size selection and purification were performed. Libraries were sequenced paired-end with 100 bp reads on an Illumina HiSeq2000. SOAPnuke was used to process the raw data, throwing out any read that contained adapters or uncalled bases, had a mean Phred below 15, or lacked an exact constant-primer or identifier match. High-quality paired reads were merged with COPE v1.2.5, and unique nucleotide sequences were defined as clonotypes. MiTCR v1.1 was used to align clonotypes to the IMGT TRBV, TRBD and TRBJ reference segments. Only V-J combinations with frequency above 0.0001, covering about 99% of repertoires, were analysed. The TCS score was defined as the ratio of F50 (clonal expansion) to E x V (chaos), calculated using BLOSUM62-based TCRdist between CDR3 peptides within each V-J. Welch's t-statistics and random forest reduced fewer than 600 V-J features to 13, which were used in a naive Bayes classifier (R e1071). Sample size was not statistically predetermined, and investigators were not blinded to group allocation. The paper reports TCR Vbeta CDR3 sequencing of roughly 140 peripheral blood samples: 40 or so ophthalmopathy, 70 to 85 hyperthyroidism and around 17 progressor patients.

This receptor was obtained from a man younger than 40 with Graves disease. Donor details come from another sample of the same person, matched by shared clones. Sequenced here: peripheral blood mononuclear cells (PBMCs), sampled at new diagnosis, from a patient treated with antithyroid drugs. The rearranged chain carries TRBV4-1 and TRBJ1-1; no D segment can be confidently identified. The bases read TGTGCCAGCAGCCAAGCCTACACGCCGAACACTGAAGCTTTCTTT. It translates as CASSQAYTPNTEAFF.